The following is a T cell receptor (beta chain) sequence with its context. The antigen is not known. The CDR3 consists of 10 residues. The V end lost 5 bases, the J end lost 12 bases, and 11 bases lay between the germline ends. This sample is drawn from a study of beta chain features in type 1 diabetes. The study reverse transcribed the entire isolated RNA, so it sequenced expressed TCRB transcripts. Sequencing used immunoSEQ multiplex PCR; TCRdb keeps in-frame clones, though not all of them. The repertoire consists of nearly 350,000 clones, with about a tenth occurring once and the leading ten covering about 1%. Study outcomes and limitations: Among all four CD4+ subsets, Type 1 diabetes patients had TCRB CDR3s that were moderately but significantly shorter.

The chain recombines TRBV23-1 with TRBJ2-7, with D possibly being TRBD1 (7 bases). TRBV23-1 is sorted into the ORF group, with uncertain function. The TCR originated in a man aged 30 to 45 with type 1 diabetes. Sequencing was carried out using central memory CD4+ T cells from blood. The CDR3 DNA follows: TGCGCCAGCAGTGCAGGGGGGACGTACTTC. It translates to CASSAGGTYF.